This entry lists 28 T cell receptor beta chains sequenced from one sample in a study of patients and donors after allogeneic stem cell transplantation. TCRdb re-derived calls from the RT-PCR reads in MiXCR, one entry per CDR3 protein. The sample contains around 240,000 distinct CDR3 sequences, roughly 13% of which appear only once. Sequencing input: blood, either unsorted or a sorted T cell fraction (not recorded which). All receptors come from a human donor who was either an allogeneic HSCT recipient or a stem cell or donor lymphocyte infusion donor (not recorded which). It is not recorded whose cells these are; they may come from a transplant donor.

This clonotype was recorded at least ten times. CDR3 amino acids: CASSLGSVQSEAFF. Written as DNA, the CDR3 is TGTGCCAGCAGCTTAGGAAGTGTGCAGAGCGAAGCTTTCTTT. This rearrangement joins TRBV7-3 to TRBJ1-1; D is ambiguous. In germline, CDR1 is SGHTA, CDR2 FQGTGA. V lost 2 bases, J lost 8 bases, and 15 bases lay in between. CDR3 length: 14 amino acids.

The chain is built from TRBV6-2 or TRBV6-3 and TRBJ1-6; tentative D call: TRBD1 (5 bases). V lost 6 bases and J lost 9, with 15 bases in between. The CDR3 has 14 residues. Germline values: CDR1 MNHEY, CDR2 SVGEGT. The DNA of the CDR3 is TGTGCCAGCAGGAGGGCAGGGAACAGTTCACCCCTCCACTTT. Its protein is CASRRAGNSSPLHF.

Many counts were recorded for this clonotype. The rearrangement joins TRBV5-6 to TRBJ1-4; 7 positions match TRBD1. V gave up 4 bases and J gave up 5 bases; unmatched junction bases: 8. The germline gives CDR1 SGHDT, CDR2 YYEEEE. The CDR3 extends over 15 amino acids. Here the CDR3 reads CASSTRQGVNEKLFF. The CDR3 DNA sequence: TGTGCCAGCAGCACTCGACAGGGCGTAAATGAAAAACTGTTTTTT.

This clonotype was seen at least ten times. The DNA for the CDR3 is TGTGCCACCAATGAAGGGGACTACAAAGAGACCCAGTACTTC. Protein: CATNEGDYKETQYF. The chain combines TRBV10-3 with TRBJ2-5; the match to TRBD2 covers 7 bases. Germline lookup yields CDR1 ENHRY and CDR2 SYGVKD. J gave up 3 bases and V 10 bases, and 11 bases lay outside the gene matches. The CDR3 is 14 amino acids.

Only a few counts were recorded for this clonotype. V is TRBV4-3 and J is TRBJ2-6; D possibly uses TRBD1 or TRBD2 (5 bases each). Germline CDR1 and CDR2: LGHNA and YSLEER. The ends were cut back, 1 base at V and 0 bases at J, with 10 bases in the middle. The CDR3 runs to 17 residues. CDR3 sequence reads: CASSQGWDGSGANVLTF. CDR3 nucleotides: TGCGCCAGCAGCCAAGGATGGGACGGCTCTGGGGCCAACGTCCTGACTTTC.

This clonotype was recorded at least ten times. The J gene is TRBJ1-2, the V gene TRBV4-2; D is perhaps TRBD1 (6 bases). Trimming cost V 0 bases and J 2 bases, with 7 bases left between them. This CDR3 contains 14 residues. Germline V gene lookup returns CDR1 LGHNA and CDR2 YNFKEQ. The CDR3 reads CASSQDRGNYGYTF. The CDR3 coding sequence is TGTGCCAGCAGCCAAGACAGGGGCAACTATGGCTACACCTTC.

The V call is TRBV20-1, the J call TRBJ1-6; D is uncertain. Trimming cost V 1 base and J 0 bases, with 10 bases left between them. This CDR3 is 16 amino acids long. Germline V gene lookup returns CDR1 DFQATT and CDR2 SNEGSKA (reference sequence). The CDR3 DNA reads as TGCAGTGCTAGAGCCCCGATAAGCTCCTATAATTCACCCCTCCACTTT. This sequence encodes CSARAPISSYNSPLHF.

This chain uses TRBV28 with TRBJ1-2, with a tentative D call TRBD1 (6 bases). The CDR3 totals 14 residues. Trimming took off 2 bases at V and 8 bases at J, with 15 bases between the two ends. From germline, CDR1 is MDHEN and CDR2 SYDVKM. The CDR3 region is CASSLGTFFGGYTF. DNA for the CDR3: TGTGCCAGCAGTTTAGGGACATTCTTCGGGGGCTACACCTTC.

The chain has TRBV20-1 and TRBJ1-1; TRBD1 is a possible D gene (6 bases). The CDR3 has 16 amino acids. Germline V gives CDR1 DFQATT, CDR2 SNEGSKA (reference sequence). Trimming removed 0 bases from V and 1 base from J, with 15 bases in between. Here the CDR3 DNA reads TGCAGTGCTAGAGATATATTGGGGGGCTCGAACACTGAAGCTTTCTTT. Its translation is CSARDILGGSNTEAFF.

The chain has TRBV3-1 and TRBJ1-4; D not resolved. The length of the CDR3 is 15 residues. V lost 2 bases and J 6 bases, leaving 13 bases between the germline ends. In germline, CDR1 is LGHDT, CDR2 YNNKEL (reference sequence). DNA of the CDR3: TGTGCCAGCAGCCAAAGGGCCGGTCGGTATGAAAAACTGTTTTTT. This translates into CASSQRAGRYEKLFF.

This clonotype was observed at least ten times. This sequence joins TRBV7-2 and TRBJ2-7; 8 positions agree with TRBD1. There are 14 residues in the CDR3. Germline CDR1 SGHTA, CDR2 FQGNSA. Losses at the gene ends were 6 bases for V and 0 bases for J; bases not matched to a gene: 4. The chain's CDR3 is CASRRDRTSYEQYF. The DNA for the CDR3 is TGTGCCAGCAGGCGGGACAGGACCTCCTACGAGCAGTACTTC.

The chain's CDR3 is CASNSNSLGTEAFF. In DNA form, the CDR3 reads TGTGCCAGCAACTCCAACTCTCTCGGGACTGAAGCTTTCTTT. The genes are TRBV2 and TRBJ1-1; D uncertain. Germline lookup yields CDR1 SNHLY and CDR2 FYNNEI. The CDR3 runs 14 residues. V lost 7 bases and J 5 bases, leaving 17 bases between the germline ends.

This clonotype was observed at least ten times. The gene calls are TRBV2 and TRBJ2-1; 9 bases match TRBD1. V gave up 4 bases and J gave up 7 bases; unmatched junction bases: 8. The germline V gene has CDR1 SNHLY and CDR2 FYNNEI. The CDR3 has 15 amino acids. CDR3 sequence (DNA): TGTGCCAGCAGTGCCACCGGGACAGGGAGGAATGAGCAGTTCTTC. It yields the protein CASSATGTGRNEQFF. The full variable domain, completed using reference TRBV2 and TRBJ2-1, is EPEVTQTPSHQVTQMGQEVILRCVPISNHLYFYWYRQILGQKVEFLVSFYNNEISEKSEIFDDQFSVERPDGSNFTLKIRSTKLEDSAMYFCASSATGTGRNEQFFGPGTRLTVL.

This clonotype occurred a few times. The V call is TRBV5-8, the J call TRBJ2-5; 8 bases line up with TRBD1. Unmatched junction bases numbered 2, after V lost 3 bases and J lost 1 base. The CDR3 is made up of 14 amino acids. Germline CDR1 SGHTS, CDR2 YDEGEE. The CDR3 bases are TGTGCCAGCAGCTCCGGACAGGGCCAAGAGACCCAGTACTTC. This codes for CASSSGQGQETQYF.

This chain links TRBV14 with TRBJ1-4; unclear D gene. Trimming took off 0 bases at V and 8 bases at J, with 13 bases between the two ends. The CDR3 covers 15 residues. Germline V gene sequence: CDR1 SGHDN, CDR2 FVKESK. CDR3 amino acids: CASSQERGVREKLFF. Written as DNA, the CDR3 is TGTGCCAGCAGCCAAGAAAGAGGAGTAAGGGAAAAACTGTTTTTT.

This clonotype was seen only a few times. The rearrangement links TRBV7-3 to TRBJ1-5, with D unresolved. CDR1 and CDR2 from the germline V gene are SGHTA and FQGTGA. The CDR3 extends over 16 amino acids. The V end lost 0 bases, the J end lost 3 bases, and 12 bases lay between the germline ends. As DNA, the CDR3 is TGTGCCAGCAGCTTAACCCCCCCAGGACTCAATCAGCCCCAGCATTTT. This codes for CASSLTPPGLNQPQHF.

This clonotype appeared many times. V is TRBV12-3 or TRBV12-4 and J is TRBJ2-7; D may be TRBD1 or TRBD2 (6 bases each). The CDR3 is 13 residues long. Trimming left V 9 bases short and J 0 bases short, with 12 bases between. The CDR3 coding sequence is TGTGCCAGTTCGGGGGACAACTCCTACGAGCAGTACTTC. Translating gives CASSGDNSYEQYF.

In its sample, this clonotype was seen many times. The CDR3 loop is CASAYPGRGRETQYF. CDR3 in DNA: TGTGCCAGCGCTTACCCGGGACGGGGGAGAGAGACCCAGTACTTC. The chain links TRBV2 to TRBJ2-5; a possible D gene is TRBD2 (6 bases). Trimming pared 8 bases from V and 4 bases from J, leaving 20 bases between. The CDR3 is 15 residues long. In germline, CDR1 is SNHLY, CDR2 FYNNEI.

This clonotype showed up just a few times. The chain combines TRBV6-2 or TRBV6-3 with TRBJ2-7, with D unclear. CDR1 is MNHEY, CDR2 SVGEGT, per germline. The CDR3 runs to 12 residues. V lost 6 bases, J lost 2 bases, and 8 bases lay in between. The CDR3 DNA sequence: TGTGCCAGCAGCCCGGATACCTACGAGCAGTACTTC. Translating gives CASSPDTYEQYF.

This clonotype has a handful of counts. The V and J genes are TRBV7-9 and TRBJ1-6; 7 bases fit TRBD1. Germline V gene data show CDR1 as SEHNR and CDR2 as FQNEAQ (reference sequence). The CDR3 loop spans 16 amino acids. V dropped 0 bases and J dropped 10; count of bases not matched to a gene: 9. CDR3 protein: CASSLAGGRGGSPLHF. As DNA, the CDR3 is TGTGCCAGCAGCTTAGCCGGGGGCAGGGGGGGATCACCCCTCCACTTT.

The table lists this clonotype with many counts. The rearrangement links TRBV10-3 to TRBJ2-5; 9 positions agree with TRBD2. V was pared by 7 bases and J by 5 bases, with 11 bases of the junction left unmatched. CDR3 length: 15 amino acids. Germline V gene lookup returns CDR1 ENHRY and CDR2 SYGVKD. Written as DNA, the CDR3 is TGTGCCATCATGCCGGAGAGGAGCGGGAGGGAGACCCAGTACTTC. It yields the protein CAIMPERSGRETQYF.

The chain employs TRBV28 and TRBJ1-3; D not certain. V dropped 4 bases and J dropped 4 bases, with 5 bases sitting between them. CDR3 length equals 12 residues. In germline, CDR1 is MDHEN, CDR2 SYDVKM. The CDR3 loop reads CASSSHGNTIYF. The CDR3 bases are TGTGCCAGCAGTTCACACGGAAACACCATATATTTT.

The table lists this clonotype with many counts. The J gene is TRBJ2-7, the V gene TRBV5-1, with D tentatively TRBD1 (5 bases). V gave up 0 bases and J gave up 11 bases, with 21 bases separating them. The CDR3 covers 15 residues. Germline V gene data show CDR1 as SGHRS and CDR2 as YFSETQ. CDR3 residues: CASSLGLGAHRSEYF. CDR3 DNA: TGCGCCAGCAGCTTGGGTTTAGGGGCCCACCGGAGCGAGTACTTC.

This clonotype was seen repeatedly, ten times or more. The chain recombines TRBV28 with TRBJ2-3; tentative D call: TRBD2 (7 bases). V was clipped by 7 bases and J by 6 bases, with 20 bases between them. The germline CDR1 and CDR2 sequences are MDHEN and SYDVKM. CDR3 length equals 15 residues. The DNA of the CDR3 is TGTGCCAGCATTGAGGCGGGGGCAAGATCGGATACGCAGTATTTT. Translation gives CASIEAGARSDTQYF. Together with reference TRBV28 and TRBJ2-3, the CDR3 gives the full variable domain: DVKVTQSSRYLVKRTGEKVFLECVQDMDHENMFWYRQDPGLGLRLIYFSYDVKMKEKGDIPEGYSVSREKKERFSLILESASTNQTSMYLCASIEAGARSDTQYFGPGTRLTVL.

This clonotype was recorded at least ten times. The V gene is TRBV7-9, the J gene TRBJ2-1, with D possibly called TRBD1 or TRBD2 (5 bases each). This CDR3 contains 14 residues. With 5 bases removed from V and 15 bases from J, the gap between germline ends came to 23 bases. CDR1 SEHNR and CDR2 FQNEAQ come from the germline V gene (reference sequence). As DNA, the CDR3 is TGTGCCAGCAGCGCCCCCGGGGACCTCTTACGTCCGTTCTTC. Its protein is CASSAPGDLLRPFF.

This chain joins TRBV9 and TRBJ2-4; D might be TRBD1 (5 bases). The V end lost 3 bases, the J end lost 2 bases, and 9 bases lay between the germline ends. In germline, CDR1 is SGDLS, CDR2 YYNGEE. The CDR3 runs 14 residues. CDR3 residues: CASSAGITKNIQYF. Here the CDR3 DNA reads TGTGCCAGCAGCGCAGGGATTACCAAAAACATTCAGTACTTC.

The table lists this clonotype with many counts. The chain carries TRBV7-2 and TRBJ2-1; 8 bases are shared with TRBD2. Per germline, CDR1 SGHTA and CDR2 FQGNSA. Trimming cost V 3 bases and J 8 bases; bases outside gene matches: 9. The CDR3 extends over 15 amino acids. CDR3 DNA: TGTGCCAGCAGCTTGTTATCCGGGGGGGTCTATGAGCAGTTCTTC. Protein: CASSLLSGGVYEQFF.

V and J are TRBV7-2 and TRBJ2-7; possibly TRBD1 or TRBD2 for D (5 bases each). This CDR3 spans 16 amino acids. V dropped 1 base and J dropped 0 bases, with 13 bases sitting between them. Germline-derived CDR1 and CDR2 are SGHTA and FQGNSA. Here the CDR3 reads CASSLDGAGRSYEQYF. The DNA for the CDR3 is TGTGCCAGCAGCTTAGATGGGGCGGGTCGCTCCTACGAGCAGTACTTC. The variable domain in full, completed from reference TRBV7-2 and TRBJ2-7, reads GAGVSQSPSNKVTEKGKDVELRCDPISGHTALYWYRQSLGQGLEFLIYFQGNSAPDKSGLPSDRFSAERTGGSVSTLTIQRTQQEDSAVYLCASSLDGAGRSYEQYFGPGTRLTVT.